This TCR beta chain was obtained from a study of blood T cell repertoires in COVID-19. Only one count was recorded for this clone. Trimming took 1 base from V and 5 from J; bases not matched to a gene: 4. The CDR3 runs 15 residues. Germline values: CDR1 SGHAT, CDR2 FQNNGV. The data were produced by immunoSEQ multiplex PCR, yet TCRdb's version contains in-frame clones alone and is incomplete. The table lists about 53,000 clones, 65% to 85% of them singletons. This TCR derives from a man between 65 and 79 years old with active or convalescent COVID-19. Sequenced material: peripheral blood. J is TRBJ2-5 and V is TRBV11-2, with TRBD1 matching 10 bases. The CDR3 loop reads CASSLGDRGWETQYF. The CDR3 DNA reads TGTGCCAGCAGCTTAGGGGACAGGGGCTGGGAGACCCAGTACTTC.